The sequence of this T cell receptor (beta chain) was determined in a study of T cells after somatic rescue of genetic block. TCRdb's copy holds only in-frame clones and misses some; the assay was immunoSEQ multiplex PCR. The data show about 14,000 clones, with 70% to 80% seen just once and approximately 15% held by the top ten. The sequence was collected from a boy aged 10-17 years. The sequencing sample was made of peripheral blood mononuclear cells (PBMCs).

CDR3 nucleotide sequence: TGTGCCAGCAGTGACAGGCTCCGTACCACGCAGTATTTT. It yields the protein CASSDRLRTTQYF. J is TRBJ2-3 and V is TRBV6-1; D gene ambiguous. V was clipped by 3 bases and J by 9 bases, with 13 bases between them. The germline CDR1 and CDR2 sequences are MNHNS and SASEGT. The CDR3 has 13 amino acids.